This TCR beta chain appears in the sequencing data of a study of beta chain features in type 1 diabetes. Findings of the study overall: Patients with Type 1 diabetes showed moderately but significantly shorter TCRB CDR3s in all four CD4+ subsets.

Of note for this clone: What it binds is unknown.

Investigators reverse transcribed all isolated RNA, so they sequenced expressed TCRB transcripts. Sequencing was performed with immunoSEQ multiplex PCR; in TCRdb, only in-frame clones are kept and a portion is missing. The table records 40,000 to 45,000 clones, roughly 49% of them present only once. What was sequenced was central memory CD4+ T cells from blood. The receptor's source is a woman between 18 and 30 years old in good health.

The CDR3 sequence is CASSRTGASTDTQYF. Written as DNA, the CDR3 is TGTGCCAGCAGCAGGACAGGTGCTAGCACAGATACGCAGTATTTT. V and J are TRBV11-2 and TRBJ2-3; TRBD1 matches 7 bases. Germline V gene data show CDR1 as SGHAT and CDR2 as FQNNGV. Trimming took 5 bases from V and 0 from J; bases not matched to a gene: 5. The CDR3 consists of 15 residues.